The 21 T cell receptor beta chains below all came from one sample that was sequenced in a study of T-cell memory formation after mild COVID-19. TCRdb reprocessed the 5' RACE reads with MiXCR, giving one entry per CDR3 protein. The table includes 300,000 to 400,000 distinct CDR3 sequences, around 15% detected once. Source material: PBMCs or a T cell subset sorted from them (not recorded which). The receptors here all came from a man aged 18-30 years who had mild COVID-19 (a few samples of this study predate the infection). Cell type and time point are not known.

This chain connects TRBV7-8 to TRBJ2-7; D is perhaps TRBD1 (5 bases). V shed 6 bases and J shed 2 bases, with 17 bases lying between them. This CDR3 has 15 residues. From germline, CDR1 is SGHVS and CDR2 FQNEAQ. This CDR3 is CASSTHPQGAYEQYV. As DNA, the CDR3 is TGTGCCAGCAGTACCCACCCCCAAGGGGCCTACGAGCAGTACGTC.

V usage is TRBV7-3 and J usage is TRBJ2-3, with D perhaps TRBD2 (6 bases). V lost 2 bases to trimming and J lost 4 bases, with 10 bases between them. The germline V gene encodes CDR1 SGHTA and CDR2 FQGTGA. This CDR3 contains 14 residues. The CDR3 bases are TGTGCCAGCAGCTTAGGAGGGCGGCCAGATACGCAGTATTTT. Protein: CASSLGGRPDTQYF.

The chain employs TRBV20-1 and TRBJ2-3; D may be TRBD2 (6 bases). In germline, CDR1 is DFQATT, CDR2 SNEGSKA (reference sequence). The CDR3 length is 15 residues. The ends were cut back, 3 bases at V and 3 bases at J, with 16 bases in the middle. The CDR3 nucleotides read TGCAGTGCTAGTAGTCTGACTAGTGGGACAGATACGCAGTATTTT. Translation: CSASSLTSGTDTQYF.

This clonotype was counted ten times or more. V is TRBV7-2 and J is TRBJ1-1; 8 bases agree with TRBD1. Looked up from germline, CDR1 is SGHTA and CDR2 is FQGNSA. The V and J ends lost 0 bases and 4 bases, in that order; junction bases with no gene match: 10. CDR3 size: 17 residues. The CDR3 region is CASSLAGAGGRSTEAFF. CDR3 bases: TGTGCCAGCAGCTTAGCGGGGGCAGGGGGCCGTAGCACTGAAGCTTTCTTT.

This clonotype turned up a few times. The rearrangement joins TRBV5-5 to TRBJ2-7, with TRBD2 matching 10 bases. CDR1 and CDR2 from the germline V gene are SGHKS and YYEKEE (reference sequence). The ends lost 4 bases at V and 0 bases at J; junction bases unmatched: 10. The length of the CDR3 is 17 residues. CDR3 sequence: CASSAYWTSGTSYEQYF. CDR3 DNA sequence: TGTGCCAGCAGCGCCTATTGGACTAGCGGTACCTCCTACGAGCAGTACTTC.

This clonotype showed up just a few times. The CDR3 region is CASRPTPNTEAFF. The CDR3 nucleotides read TGTGCCAGCAGACCCACACCGAACACTGAAGCTTTCTTT. The chain is built from TRBV6-1 and TRBJ1-1; no firm D call. Between the trimmed V and J ends, which lost 6 bases and 1 base, there was a span of 9 bases. Germline V gives CDR1 MNHNS, CDR2 SASEGT. The CDR3 totals 13 residues.

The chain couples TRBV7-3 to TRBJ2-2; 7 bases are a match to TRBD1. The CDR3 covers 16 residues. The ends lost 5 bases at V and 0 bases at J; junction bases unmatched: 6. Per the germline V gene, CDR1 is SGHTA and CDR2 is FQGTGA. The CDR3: CASSQTGTANTGELFF. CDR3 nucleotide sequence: TGTGCCAGCAGCCAAACCGGGACAGCGAACACCGGGGAGCTGTTTTTT.

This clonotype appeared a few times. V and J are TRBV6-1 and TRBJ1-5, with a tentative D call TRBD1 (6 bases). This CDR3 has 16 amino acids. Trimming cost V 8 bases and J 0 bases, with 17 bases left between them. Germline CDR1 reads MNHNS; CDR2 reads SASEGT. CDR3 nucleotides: TGTGCCAGCTGGGGACACAGCCCCTATAGCAATCAGCCCCAGCATTTT. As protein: CASWGHSPYSNQPQHF.

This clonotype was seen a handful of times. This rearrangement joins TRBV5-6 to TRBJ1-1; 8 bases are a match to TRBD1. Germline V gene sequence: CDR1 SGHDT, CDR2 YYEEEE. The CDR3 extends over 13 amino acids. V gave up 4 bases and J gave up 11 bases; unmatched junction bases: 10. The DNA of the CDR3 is TGTGCCAGCAGCCTACTTACCGGGACAGGCGCTTTCTTT. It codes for CASSLLTGTGAFF. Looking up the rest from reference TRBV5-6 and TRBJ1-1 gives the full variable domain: DAGVTQSPTHLIKTRGQQVTLRCSPKSGHDTVSWYQQALGQGPQFIFQYYEEEERQRGNFPDRFSGHQFPNYSSELNVNALLLGDSALYLCASSLLTGTGAFFGQGTRLTVV.

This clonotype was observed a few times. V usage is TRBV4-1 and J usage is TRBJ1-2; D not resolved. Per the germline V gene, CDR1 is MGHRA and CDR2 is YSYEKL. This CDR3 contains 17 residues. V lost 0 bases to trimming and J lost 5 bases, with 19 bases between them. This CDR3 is CASSQESLDLGIYGYTF. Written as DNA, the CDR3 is TGCGCCAGCAGCCAAGAATCGTTGGATCTTGGTATATATGGCTACACCTTC.

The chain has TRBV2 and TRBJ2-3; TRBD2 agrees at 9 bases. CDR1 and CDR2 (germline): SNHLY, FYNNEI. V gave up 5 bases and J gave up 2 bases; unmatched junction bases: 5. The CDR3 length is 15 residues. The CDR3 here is CASSYSGGDTDTQYF. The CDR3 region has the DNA TGTGCCAGCAGTTATAGCGGGGGAGACACAGATACGCAGTATTTT.

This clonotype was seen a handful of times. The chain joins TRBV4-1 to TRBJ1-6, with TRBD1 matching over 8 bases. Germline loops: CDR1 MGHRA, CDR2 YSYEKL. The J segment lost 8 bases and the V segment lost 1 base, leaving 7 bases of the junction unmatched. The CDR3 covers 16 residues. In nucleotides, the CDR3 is TGCGCCAGCAGCCAAGGGCAGGGGGCTTCCTATTCACCCCTCCACTTT. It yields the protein CASSQGQGASYSPLHF.

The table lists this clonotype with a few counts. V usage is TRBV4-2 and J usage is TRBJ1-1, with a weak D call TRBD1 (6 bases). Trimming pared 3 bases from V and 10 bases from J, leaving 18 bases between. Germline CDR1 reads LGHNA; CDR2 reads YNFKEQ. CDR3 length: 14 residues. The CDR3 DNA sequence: TGTGCCAGCAGCCAGGCTGGACAGTTAATACCAGCTTTCTTT. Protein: CASSQAGQLIPAFF.

The CDR3, as DNA: TGTGCCAGCCGGAGCCCGGATGCCCAGGAAGAGACCCAGTACTTC. Its protein product is CASRSPDAQEETQYF. This chain joins TRBV2 and TRBJ2-5; no definite D call. V dropped 8 bases and J dropped 3 bases, with 19 bases sitting between them. Germline CDR1 and CDR2: SNHLY and FYNNEI. The CDR3 contains 15 residues.

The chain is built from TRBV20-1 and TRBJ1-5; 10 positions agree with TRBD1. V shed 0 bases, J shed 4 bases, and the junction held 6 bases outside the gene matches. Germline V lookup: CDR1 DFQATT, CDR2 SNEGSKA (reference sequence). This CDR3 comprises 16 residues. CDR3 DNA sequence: TGCAGTGCTAGAGATCGGGACAGGGGCTTAAATCAGCCCCAGCATTTT. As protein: CSARDRDRGLNQPQHF.

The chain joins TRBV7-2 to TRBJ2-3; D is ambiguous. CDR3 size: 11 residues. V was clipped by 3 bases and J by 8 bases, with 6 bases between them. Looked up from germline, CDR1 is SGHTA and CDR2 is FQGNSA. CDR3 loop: CASSFTGTQYF. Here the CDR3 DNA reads TGTGCCAGCAGCTTTACGGGTACGCAGTATTTT.

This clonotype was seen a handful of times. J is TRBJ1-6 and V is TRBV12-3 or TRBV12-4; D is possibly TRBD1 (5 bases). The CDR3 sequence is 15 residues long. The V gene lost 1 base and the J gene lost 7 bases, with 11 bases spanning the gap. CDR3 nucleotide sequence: TGTGCCAGCAGTTTAGAGGGGTTTCTAAATTCACCCCTCCACTTT. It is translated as CASSLEGFLNSPLHF.

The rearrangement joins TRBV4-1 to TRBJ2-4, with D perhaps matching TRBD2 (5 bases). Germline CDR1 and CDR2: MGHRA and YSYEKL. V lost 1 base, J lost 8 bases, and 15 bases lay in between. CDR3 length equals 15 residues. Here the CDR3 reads CASSQGFGVPDIQYF. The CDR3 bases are TGCGCCAGCAGCCAAGGGTTCGGGGTTCCGGACATTCAGTACTTC.

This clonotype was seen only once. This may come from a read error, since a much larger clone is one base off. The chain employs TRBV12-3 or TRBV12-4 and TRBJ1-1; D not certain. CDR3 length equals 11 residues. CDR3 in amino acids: CAISAYTEAFF. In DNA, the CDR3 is TGTGCCATCAGTGCATATACTGAAGCTTTCTTT.

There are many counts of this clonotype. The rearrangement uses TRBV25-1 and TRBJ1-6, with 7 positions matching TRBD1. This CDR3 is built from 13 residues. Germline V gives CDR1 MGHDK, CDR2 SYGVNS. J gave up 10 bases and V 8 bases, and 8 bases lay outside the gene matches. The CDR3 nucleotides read TGTGCCAGCTCAAAGACAGGGTTATCACCCCTCCACTTT. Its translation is CASSKTGLSPLHF.

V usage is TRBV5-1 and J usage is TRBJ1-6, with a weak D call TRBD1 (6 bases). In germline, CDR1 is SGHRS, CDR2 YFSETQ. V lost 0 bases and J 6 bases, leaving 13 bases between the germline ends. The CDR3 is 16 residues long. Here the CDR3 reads CASSLDRVISNSPLHF. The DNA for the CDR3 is TGCGCCAGCAGCTTGGACAGGGTAATTTCTAATTCACCCCTCCACTTT. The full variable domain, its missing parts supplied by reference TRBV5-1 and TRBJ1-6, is KAGVTQTPRYLIKTRGQQVTLSCSPISGHRSVSWYQQTPGQGLQFLFEYFSETQRNKGNFPGRFSGRQFSNSRSEMNVSTLELGDSALYLCASSLDRVISNSPLHFGNGTRLTVT.